The clone carrying this T cell receptor beta chain was counted a few times. Its antigen remains unknown. This record comes from a study of T cells in Graves' hyperthyroidism and ophthalmopathy. Study details: Blood from the periphery was taken at initial diagnosis, before any treatment.

Exclusion criteria comprised uncontrolled infection, other autoimmune disease, pregnancy or lactation. RNA transcripts were the template for amplifying TCR beta CDR3 regions. A set of HTBI primers served as the primers for a first-round RT-PCR of the TCR CDR3. One entry per CDR3 protein results from TCRdb running MiXCR on the multiplex PCR reads. The repertoire holds approximately 560,000 distinct CDR3 sequences, 15% to 18% seen once, with about 7% in the top ten. General study results and limits: The majority of expanded thyroid clonotypes above 0.001 also appeared in blood. A 13 V-J signature model discriminated ophthalmopathy versus stable hyperthyroidism.

Trimming cost V 5 bases and J 3 bases; bases outside gene matches: 5. The CDR3 is 13 amino acids. Germline-derived CDR1 and CDR2 are DFQATT and SNEGSKA (reference sequence). The TCR comes from a woman aged 25 to 39 with Graves' hyperthyroidism. The sample comprised blood. The rearrangement joins TRBV20-1 to TRBJ1-1, with TRBD1 matching 8 bases. CDR3 region: CSAQDRADTEAFF. CDR3 in DNA: TGCAGTGCTCAGGACAGGGCGGACACTGAAGCTTTCTTT.